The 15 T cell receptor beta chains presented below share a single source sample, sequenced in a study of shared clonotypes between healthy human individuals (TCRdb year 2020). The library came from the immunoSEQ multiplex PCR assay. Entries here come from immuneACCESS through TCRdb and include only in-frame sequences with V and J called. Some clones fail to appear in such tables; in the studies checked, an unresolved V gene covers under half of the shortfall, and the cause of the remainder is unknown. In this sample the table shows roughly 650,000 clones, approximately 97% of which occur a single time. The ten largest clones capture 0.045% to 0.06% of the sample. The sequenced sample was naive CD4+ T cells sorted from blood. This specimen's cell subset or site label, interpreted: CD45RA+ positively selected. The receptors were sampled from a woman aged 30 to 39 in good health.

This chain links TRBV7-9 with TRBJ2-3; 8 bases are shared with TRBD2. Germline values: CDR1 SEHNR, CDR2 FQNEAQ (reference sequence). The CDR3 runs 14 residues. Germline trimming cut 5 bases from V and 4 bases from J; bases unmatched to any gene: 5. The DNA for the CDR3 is TGTGCCAGCAGCCATAGCGGGACCCCAGATACGCAGTATTTT. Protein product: CASSHSGTPDTQYF.

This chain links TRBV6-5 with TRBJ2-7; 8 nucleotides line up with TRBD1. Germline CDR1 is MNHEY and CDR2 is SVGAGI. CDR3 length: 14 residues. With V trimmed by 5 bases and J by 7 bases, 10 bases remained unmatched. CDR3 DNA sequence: TGTGCCAGCAGTAAGAGGACAGGGTACGGGGAGCAGTACTTC. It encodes CASSKRTGYGEQYF.

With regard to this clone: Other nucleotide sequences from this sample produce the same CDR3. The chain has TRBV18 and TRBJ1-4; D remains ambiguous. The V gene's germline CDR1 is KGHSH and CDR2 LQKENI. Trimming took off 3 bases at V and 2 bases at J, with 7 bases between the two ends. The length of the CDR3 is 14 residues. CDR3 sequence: CASSPASTNEKLFF. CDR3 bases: TGTGCCAGCTCACCCGCGAGTACTAATGAAAAACTGTTTTTT.

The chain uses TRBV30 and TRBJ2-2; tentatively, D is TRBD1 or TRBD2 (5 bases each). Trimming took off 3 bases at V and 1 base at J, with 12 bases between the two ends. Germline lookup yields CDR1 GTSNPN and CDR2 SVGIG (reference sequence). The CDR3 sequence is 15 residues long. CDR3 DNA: TGTGCCTGGAGGAGGGACGGTCGGAACACCGGGGAGCTGTTTTTT. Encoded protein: CAWRRDGRNTGELFF.

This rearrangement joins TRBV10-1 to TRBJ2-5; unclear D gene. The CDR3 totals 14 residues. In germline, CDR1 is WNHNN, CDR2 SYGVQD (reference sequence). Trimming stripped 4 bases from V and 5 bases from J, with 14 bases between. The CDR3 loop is CASSGPAGRETQYF. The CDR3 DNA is TGCGCCAGCAGTGGACCGGCTGGCCGGGAGACCCAGTACTTC.

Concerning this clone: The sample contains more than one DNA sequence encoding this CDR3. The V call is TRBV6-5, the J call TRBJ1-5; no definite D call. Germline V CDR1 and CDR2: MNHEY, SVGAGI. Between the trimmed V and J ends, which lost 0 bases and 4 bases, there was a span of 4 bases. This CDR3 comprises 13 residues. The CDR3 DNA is TGTGCCAGCAGTTACTCGAGAAATCAGCCCCAGCATTTT. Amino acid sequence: CASSYSRNQPQHF.

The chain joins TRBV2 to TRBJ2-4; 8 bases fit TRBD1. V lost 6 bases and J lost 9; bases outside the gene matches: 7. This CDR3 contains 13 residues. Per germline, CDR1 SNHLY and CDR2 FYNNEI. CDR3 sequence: CASRVGQGSIQYF. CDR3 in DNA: TGTGCCAGCAGGGTAGGACAGGGTAGCATTCAGTACTTC.

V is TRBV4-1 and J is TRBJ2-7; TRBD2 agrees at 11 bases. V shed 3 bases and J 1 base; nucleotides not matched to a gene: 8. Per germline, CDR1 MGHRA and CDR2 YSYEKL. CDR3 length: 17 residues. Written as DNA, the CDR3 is TGCGCCAGCAGCCAGGGCCGACTAGCGGGGAGTTCCTACGAGCAGTACTTC. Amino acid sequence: CASSQGRLAGSSYEQYF.

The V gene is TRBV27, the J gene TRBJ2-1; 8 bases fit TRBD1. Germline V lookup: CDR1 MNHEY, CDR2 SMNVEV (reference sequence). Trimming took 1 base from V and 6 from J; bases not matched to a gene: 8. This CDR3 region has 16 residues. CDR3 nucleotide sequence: TGTGCCAGCAGTTTATTTCCAGGGGGCGGATTCAATGAGCAGTTCTTC. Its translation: CASSLFPGGGFNEQFF.

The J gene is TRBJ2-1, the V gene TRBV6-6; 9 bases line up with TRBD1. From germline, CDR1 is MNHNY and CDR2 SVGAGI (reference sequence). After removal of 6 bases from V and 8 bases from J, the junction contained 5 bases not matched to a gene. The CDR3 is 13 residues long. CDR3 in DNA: TGTGCCAGCAGGTGGACAGGGGCGGATGAGCAGTTCTTC. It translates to CASRWTGADEQFF.

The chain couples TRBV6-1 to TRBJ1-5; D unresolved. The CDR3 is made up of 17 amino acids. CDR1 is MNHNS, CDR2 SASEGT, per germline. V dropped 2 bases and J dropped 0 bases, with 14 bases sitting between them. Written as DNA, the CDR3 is TGTGCCAGCAGTGAAATGACCGGCTCCAATAGCAATCAGCCCCAGCATTTT. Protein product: CASSEMTGSNSNQPQHF.

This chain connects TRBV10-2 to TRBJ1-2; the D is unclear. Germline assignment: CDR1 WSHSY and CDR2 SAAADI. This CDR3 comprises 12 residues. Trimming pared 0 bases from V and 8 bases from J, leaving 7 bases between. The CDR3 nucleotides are TGCGCCAGCAGTGAGTCCGGGGAGGGCTACACCTTC. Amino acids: CASSESGEGYTF.

The CDR3: CASSLDTGMVTQYF. As DNA, the CDR3 is TGTGCCAGCAGTTTAGACACAGGGATGGTGACCCAGTACTTC. This chain connects TRBV28 to TRBJ2-5; D may be TRBD1 (6 bases). V was clipped by 2 bases and J by 7 bases, with 14 bases between them. Germline CDR1 MDHEN, CDR2 SYDVKM. CDR3 length equals 14 residues.

The CDR3 DNA follows: TGTGCCAGCAGCAAAGGGACAGAAGTGAACACTGAAGCTTTCTTT. This translates into CASSKGTEVNTEAFF. The rearrangement joins TRBV21-1 to TRBJ1-1; whether TRBD1, the table's D call, matches the DNA was not checked. TRBV21-1 is given as a pseudogene. This CDR3 spans 15 amino acids.

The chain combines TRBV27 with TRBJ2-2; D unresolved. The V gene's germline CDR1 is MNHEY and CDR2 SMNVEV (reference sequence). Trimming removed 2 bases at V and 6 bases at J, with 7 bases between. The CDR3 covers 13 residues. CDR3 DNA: TGTGCCAGCAGTTTACTGGTCGCCGGGGAGCTGTTTTTT. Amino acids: CASSLLVAGELFF.